Listed below are T cell receptor beta chains from one sample, sequenced in a study of blood T cell repertoires in COVID-19. This table comes from immunoSEQ multiplex PCR, and its TCRdb copy is limited to in-frame clones, with some not included. The data show about 83,000 clones, approximately 85% seen once. The sequencing sample was made of peripheral blood. The receptor source for this set is a man between 45 and 60 years old with active COVID-19. The CDR3 runs from the conserved cysteine through the conserved F or W. Each record gives: D gene, clone size, J gene, V gene, CDR3 DNA, CDR3 protein. A D gene is named only where the DNA matches it firmly. Size is stated for part of the rows, as once, few or many counts, or as a class when the clone is expanded.

>.|.|TRBJ1-3|TRBV18
TGTGCCAGCTCACCCGGGCAGGGGCCGGGAAACACCATATATTTT
CASSPGQGPGNTIYF
>TRBD1|.|TRBJ1-4|TRBV4-1
TGCGCCAGCAGCCAAGTGGGACAGGCTAATGAAAAACTGTTTTTT
CASSQVGQANEKLFF
>.|.|TRBJ1-1|TRBV13
TGTGCCAGCAGCCCGGGACTGGGGAACACTGAAGCTTTCTTT
CASSPGLGNTEAFF
>.|.|TRBJ2-7|TRBV19
TGTGCCAGTAGTTTGGACAGAGATAACTACGAGCAGTACTTC
CASSLDRDNYEQYF
>.|.|TRBJ2-2|TRBV7-3
TGTGCCAGCAGCTTTACGGGGGACACCGGGGAGCTGTTTTTT
CASSFTGDTGELFF
>TRBD2|.|TRBJ2-7|TRBV11-2
TGTGCCAGCAGCTCCGGGGCGGGGGGCCCCTACGAGCAGTACTTC
CASSSGAGGPYEQYF
>.|.|TRBJ1-1|TRBV24-1
TGTGCCACCAGTGATTTCGGCAGGGTGGCTTTCTTT
CATSDFGRVAFF
>.|.|TRBJ1-1|TRBV27
TGTGCCAGCAGTTTATCCTCGGGAAGGAACACTGAAGCTTTCTTT
CASSLSSGRNTEAFF
>.|.|TRBJ2-1|TRBV4-2
TGTGCCAGCAGTAGCGGTCCGGCGTACAATGAGCAGTTCTTC
CASSSGPAYNEQFF
>TRBD1|.|TRBJ1-5|TRBV29-1
TGCAGCGTTTCCGGGACAGGCGGCAATCAGCCCCAGCATTTT
CSVSGTGGNQPQHF
>.|.|TRBJ2-1|TRBV2
TGTGCCAGCAGACGCCCTCGGTACAATGAGCAGTTCTTC
CASRRPRYNEQFF
>TRBD1|.|TRBJ1-2|TRBV12-3/TRBV12-4
TGTGCCAGCAACCTAGGGACAGCCTATGGCTACACCTTC
CASNLGTAYGYTF
>.|.|TRBJ1-5|TRBV27
TGTGCCAGCAGTTTGTCCACACGAATGGGCAATCAGCCCCAGCATTTT
CASSLSTRMGNQPQHF
>TRBD2|.|TRBJ2-7|TRBV27
TGTGCCAGCAGTTACGGACTAGCGGGAGGTTACGAGCAGTACTTC
CASSYGLAGGYEQYF
>.|.|TRBJ1-5|TRBV7-2
TGTGCCAGCAGCTTAGTACTAGGGGGTCAGCCCCAGCATTTT
CASSLVLGGQPQHF
>.|.|TRBJ1-1|TRBV27
TGTGCCAGCAGTCCTGAGACAGGTCGAGTGAGAACTGAAGCTTTCTTT
CASSPETGRVRTEAFF
>.|.|TRBJ2-1|TRBV7-3
TGTGCCAGCAGCTTAGGGAGAAACAATGAGCAGTTCTTC
CASSLGRNNEQFF
>.|.|TRBJ1-4|TRBV25-1
TGTGCCAGCACCATGGAGGGGGAAAAACTGTTTTTT
CASTMEGEKLFF
>.|.|TRBJ1-3|TRBV3-1/TRBV3-2
TGTGCCGGAGGGCAGTGCTCTGGAAACACCATATATTTT
CAGGQCSGNTIYF
>.|.|TRBJ2-5|TRBV11-2
TGTGCCAGCAGCTTAGGGCCCACAGGGTCCGGGGAGACCCAGTACTTC
CASSLGPTGSGETQYF
>.|once|TRBJ2-3|TRBV3-1/TRBV3-2
TGTGCCAGCAGCCAGACTTGGGATACGCAGTATTTT
CASSQTWDTQYF
>TRBD1|.|TRBJ1-4|TRBV24-1
TGTGCCACCAGTGCTACCGGGACAGGGATTGAAAAACTGTTTTTT
CATSATGTGIEKLFF
>.|.|TRBJ2-7|TRBV30
TGTGCCTGGAGTTCCGAGATCTGGTACGAGCAGTACTTC
CAWSSEIWYEQYF
>.|.|TRBJ1-4|TRBV7-9
TGTGCCAGCAGCTCCCGGGACACAGCTAATGAAAAACTGTTTTTT
CASSSRDTANEKLFF
>TRBD2|.|TRBJ2-7|TRBV13
TGTGCCAGCAGCTCCCCCGGCGGAACTGGCGGGAGTCCCTACGAGCAGTACTTC
CASSSPGGTGGSPYEQYF